This TCR beta chain was identified in a study of T cells after posttransplantation cyclophosphamide. Clones were read by immunoSEQ multiplex PCR, and TCRdb kept only the in-frame ones, dropping some. Of tens of thousands of clones in the sample, about 90% were seen once. The CDR3 runs to 14 residues. Trimming stripped 1 base from V and 9 bases from J, with 10 bases between. Germline CDR1 is MNHNS and CDR2 is SASEGT. Treatment was busulfan-fludarabine conditioning, a marrow graft, and cyclophosphamide on days +3 and +4. This specimen consisted of PBMCs, obtained around 67 days after allogeneic stem cell transplant with posttransplant cyclophosphamide. The chain has TRBV6-1 and TRBJ1-6, with D possibly being TRBD1 (5 bases). The TCR originated in a male patient in his sixties who received an allogeneic stem cell transplant from a related donor and was CMV-positive. Some T cells may be graft donor cells. CDR3 bases: TGTGCCAGCAGTGAAGGGGGAGGGGTTTCACCCCTCCACTTT. This encodes CASSEGGGVSPLHF.